A selection of T cell receptor beta chains follows, all from one sample in a study of blood T cell repertoires in COVID-19. Method: immunoSEQ multiplex PCR; TCRdb's copy keeps in-frame clones and lacks some. The sample yields approximately 270,000 clones, 91% seen once. The sample consisted of PBMCs or T cells enriched from blood (not recorded which). The receptors come from a human donor in a cohort exposed to, infected with or recovered from COVID-19 (not recorded which). The donor label of this sample is uncertain. CDR3s include the opening cysteine and the closing phenylalanine or tryptophan. A D gene is named only where the DNA matches it firmly. The size entry is marked missing in some rows and otherwise reads once, few, many or a size class.

V	D	J	size	CDR3	DNA
TRBV2	NA	TRBJ1-5	NA	CASSVEGGGQPQHF	TGTGCCAGCAGTGTGGAGGGAGGAGGACAGCCCCAGCATTTT
TRBV11-2	NA	TRBJ2-7	NA	CASSAEGHPSYEQYF	TGTGCCAGCAGCGCAGAGGGTCACCCCTCCTACGAGCAGTACTTC
TRBV19	TRBD1	TRBJ2-7	NA	CASSSDRANYEQYF	TGTGCCAGTAGCTCCGACAGGGCTAATTACGAGCAGTACTTC
TRBV30	NA	TRBJ1-4	NA	CAWSVWFFRTANQHNEKLFF	TGTGCCTGGAGTGTTTGGTTTTTCCGGACAGCCAACCAACATAATGAAAAACTGTTTTTT
TRBV5-6	TRBD2	TRBJ2-3	NA	CASSRGLAGAPGDTQYF	TGTGCCAGCAGCCGCGGACTAGCGGGCGCCCCCGGAGATACGCAGTATTTT
TRBV5-1	NA	TRBJ1-4	NA	CASSVGRTIQEKLFF	TGCGCCAGCAGCGTCGGACGGACTATCCAGGAAAAACTGTTTTTT
TRBV6-5	NA	TRBJ2-7	NA	CASVSRQLYEQYF	TGTGCCAGCGTAAGTAGACAGCTCTACGAGCAGTACTTC
TRBV4-1	NA	TRBJ2-7	NA	CASSPSGGREQYF	TGCGCCAGCAGCCCCAGTGGAGGGCGCGAGCAGTACTTC
TRBV19	TRBD1	TRBJ1-5	NA	CASSLSGGRNQPQHF	TGTGCCAGTAGTCTATCAGGGGGCCGCAATCAGCCCCAGCATTTT
TRBV7-3	TRBD1	TRBJ2-3	few	CASSGLRGNTQYF	TGTGCCAGCAGCGGCCTCAGGGGGAATACGCAGTATTTT
TRBV5-6	TRBD1	TRBJ1-6	NA	CASSTGTGISPLHF	TGTGCCAGCAGCACCGGGACAGGGATTTCACCCCTCCACTTT
TRBV19	NA	TRBJ1-2	NA	CASTPGEVYYGYTF	TGTGCCAGTACCCCCGGGGAAGTGTACTATGGCTACACCTTC
TRBV5-1	NA	TRBJ2-2	NA	CASSLLAGVTAGELFF	TGCGCCAGCAGCTTGTTGGCAGGGGTGACGGCCGGGGAGCTGTTTTTT
TRBV6-5	NA	TRBJ1-4	NA	CASTPNYNEKLFF	TGTGCCAGCACGCCGAACTATAATGAAAAACTGTTTTTT
TRBV6-5	TRBD2	TRBJ2-4	NA	CASSPGLAVMGIQYF	TGTGCCAGCAGTCCCGGACTAGCGGTCATGGGCATTCAGTACTTC
TRBV7-8	TRBD1	TRBJ2-7	NA	CASSPYRDRHEQYF	TGTGCCAGCAGCCCCTACAGGGACAGGCACGAGCAGTACTTC
TRBV14	NA	TRBJ1-2	NA	CASSQDSGYTF	TGTGCCAGCAGCCAAGATAGTGGCTACACCTTC
TRBV5-5	NA	TRBJ1-1	NA	CASSLRVSYTEAFF	TGTGCCAGCAGCCTACGCGTGTCCTACACTGAAGCTTTCTTT
TRBV27	TRBD1	TRBJ1-2	once	CASSSPGQGWDYGYTF	TGTGCCAGCAGTTCCCCGGGACAGGGATGGGACTATGGCTACACCTTC
TRBV24-1	NA	TRBJ2-7	NA	CATSDLPDRLQYEQYF	TGTGCCACCAGTGACCTCCCCGACAGACTCCAATACGAGCAGTACTTC
TRBV14	NA	TRBJ1-2	NA	CASGHLPNYGYTF	TGTGCCAGCGGGCACCTCCCCAACTATGGCTACACCTTC
TRBV19	NA	TRBJ1-2	NA	CASRTPTEFYGYTF	TGTGCCAGTAGAACCCCGACAGAGTTCTATGGCTACACCTTC
TRBV28	NA	TRBJ1-5	NA	CASSSGAAGQPQHF	TGTGCCAGCAGTTCCGGGGCAGCGGGACAGCCCCAGCATTTT